This T cell receptor (beta chain) was obtained from a study of T cell repertoires in aging, cancer and after chemotherapy (dated by TCRdb to between 2018 and 2020). For context, the study as a whole: Donors spanned six age groups from 30 or younger to 70 or older, with at least three individuals per group. In the solid tumor group, paired pre- and post-chemotherapy samples were obtained from brain tumor (glioblastoma) patients receiving temozolomide-based therapy. Alongside under 100 healthy donors serving as a reference group, the cohort included roughly 220 cancer patients, of whom roughly 92 had hematological cancers and fewer than 140 had solid cancers. In total, the full dataset held some 8.2 million TCR reads. Peripheral blood TCR beta repertoires from healthy donors and cancer patients were profiled to examine immunoaging and T cell reconstitution after chemotherapy. Broader findings and caveats from the paper: According to the authors, the repertoire data do not allow conclusions to be drawn about immunological memory after chemotherapy. In both cancer cohorts, the median generation probability rose over the chemotherapy interval, which suggests that the repertoire was reconstituted through rebound thymic output. Declining TCR diversity with age in healthy donors was mainly explained by loss of richness; in cancer patients, loss of evenness also contributed. Significantly lower blood TCR diversity and higher clonality were observed in untreated patients with hematological or solid cancers than in age-matched healthy donors.

Genomic DNA extracted from peripheral blood, rather than sorted cells or RNA, was used as the source for amplification of TCR beta rearrangements. This clonotype was recorded a few times. The target of this receptor is not known. No much larger clone exists at a distance of one base, and base qualities are not known. Inclusive of the bounding cysteine and phenylalanine, the CDR3 is 13 residues long. Solely the CDR3 DNA is kept, with 39 bases framed from the first base. V trim: 5 bases; J trim: 8 bases; unmatched bases: 5. The germline V gene sets CDR1 to SGHTA and CDR2 to FQGTGA. Rearranged TRB sequences spanning V, D and J segments were amplified by multiplex touch-down PCR using a mixed TRB-A/B primer pool. Illumina adapters and sample indices were added to the amplicons in two consecutive PCR reactions performed with Phusion HS II polymerase. After gel purification with the NucleoSpin Gel and PCR Clean-up kit, the amplicons were checked using Qubit and an Agilent 2100 Bioanalyzer. The libraries were sequenced on an Illumina MiSeq with 600-cycle, single-indexed, paired-end runs. The original methods were these. MiXCR versions 2.12 and 3.0.5 were used to process TRB sequences. Each unique CDR3 nucleotide sequence was treated as one clone, and only productive sequences with two or more reads were kept. The repertoire metrics were Shannon diversity, evenness, clonality (calculated as one minus evenness), and diversity profiles parameterized by alpha from 0 to 5. The IGoR algorithm was used to compute generation probabilities of clones in paired pre- and post-chemotherapy samples. TCRdb ran its own pipeline on the public reads, namely fastp trimming at Q25 and MiXCR clone calling, and kept in-frame beta chains. Every CDR3 protein is listed once, alongside the most common genes and DNA of its rows. These V and J calls derive from TCRdb rather than the authors' analysis. In all, the sample holds 2,000 to 2,500 distinct CDR3 sequences, and around a quarter of those were seen once. The top ten clones comprise 6.5% of the sample.

The sample comprised blood. This sequence originates from a human donor with a solid tumor. Rearrangement joined TRBV7-3 to TRBJ2-1, with 8 bases aligning to TRBD2. The nucleotide sequence reads as follows: TGTGCCAGCAGCCGCGCCGGGGGGGATGAGCAGTTCTTC. This yields the protein CASSRAGGDEQFF.